This TCR beta chain was identified in a study of post-analysis software for immune sequencing data. Study findings and constraints: Included in a set of about five TRBV segments more frequent in patients than controls were TRBV5-6, TRBV5-1 and TRBV20-1. Controls' normalized Chao1 diversity significantly exceeded that of multiple sclerosis patients.

Germline lookup yields CDR1 ENHRY and CDR2 SYGVKD. This CDR3 region has 15 residues. V gave up 6 bases and J gave up 3 bases, with 17 bases separating them. Unique molecular identifiers tagged the TCR beta cDNA libraries. TCRdb ran MiXCR on the PCR reads and lists one entry per CDR3 protein. The sample yields hundreds of thousands of distinct CDR3 sequences, approximately 39% seen once. There are a few counts of this clonotype. The antigen remains undetermined. The specimen sequenced was blood. The sequence derives from a girl aged 2 to 9 with multiple sclerosis. The chain uses TRBV10-3 and TRBJ1-2; perhaps TRBD1 as D (6 bases). CDR3 sequence (DNA): TGTGCCATCAGCCCCAGGGGTGGAGGTGACTATGGCTACACCTTC. Protein: CAISPRGGGDYGYTF.